This T cell receptor beta chain is from a study of blood T cell repertoires in COVID-19. Study background: In each case, the material was cDNA or gDNA derived from T cells, B-cell-depleted T cells, or PBMCs.

Germline V gene lookup returns CDR1 MRHNA and CDR2 SNTAGT. The ends were cut back, 0 bases at V and 7 bases at J, with 12 bases in the middle. The CDR3 length is 14 residues. TCRdb's copy holds only in-frame clones and misses some; the assay was immunoSEQ multiplex PCR. The table lists some 100,000 clones, around 82% of them singletons. The sequenced material came from peripheral blood. This sequence originates from a woman aged 45-65 years with acute or convalescent COVID-19. V gene TRBV6-4 combines with J gene TRBJ1-2; D perhaps matches TRBD1 (5 bases). CDR3 sequence reads: CASSDSRGIGGYTF. Here the CDR3 DNA reads TGTGCCAGCAGTGACTCAAGGGGTATAGGTGGCTACACCTTC.